This TCR beta chain was captured in a study of blood T cell repertoires in COVID-19 (TCRdb year 2020). The study in broad terms: The collaborator samples originated in the United States, Italy and Spain and spanned the acute and convalescent phases of COVID-19. The material from the prospective study consisted of cDNA or gDNA derived from T cells, B-cell-depleted T cells, or PBMCs. The dataset comprised deeply sampled blood TCRbeta repertoires from subjects exposed to, actively infected with, or recovered from COVID-19. The repertoires were released in a freely available public database meant as a resource for research on the immune response to SARS-CoV-2. The samples were drawn from the first 160 participants of the ongoing ImmuneRACE study and from about 1,200 subjects provided by 6 global collaborators. The sample metadata nearly always contained a de-identified subject ID, COVID-19 status, age in years and sex. Where available, HLA class I and class II types were obtained from metadata supplied by the sample provider rather than from assay-based typing.

One collaborating source in Seattle enrolled patients while the patients were actively infected and followed the patients over time throughout the course of disease. Collaborating institutions collected whole blood in K2EDTA tubes following their own protocols. Collaborator samples were shipped for TCRbeta analysis as frozen whole blood, isolated PBMCs, or DNA extracted from either sample type. Overall results and qualifications from the work: The quantity of clinical and demographic metadata differed by source and by participant and was supplied without curation.

TCRbeta CDR3 regions were amplified from genomic DNA by means of the immunoSEQ Assay, a bias-controlled multiplex PCR. The original pipeline was this. The number of nucleated cells in each sample was estimated by amplification of reference gene primers within the assay. To quantify the absolute abundance of each unique TCRbeta CDR3 rearrangement, sequence reads were collapsed and filtered. For each sample, productive Simpson clonality was calculated as the square root of Simpson's diversity index over productive rearrangements. TCRdb carries this immuneACCESS record with in-frame sequences only. Its versions omit some clonotypes, under half of them owing to an unresolved V gene in the studies checked, with the rest unexplained. The D gene and trimming were derived from the DNA, and the V and J assignments and clone size from that table. The sample includes 300,000 to 400,000 clones, with 75% to 90% observed a single time. The ten largest clonotypes hold under 8.5% of the sample.

The V and J ends are trimmed by 4 bases and 3 bases, leaving 17 bases between them. Via the germline V gene, CDR1 is SGHRS and CDR2 YFSETQ. Reading from cysteine to phenylalanine, the CDR3 counts 15 amino acids. CDR3 DNA is the only sequence kept; it has 45 bases, read in frame from the first base. With respect to this clone: Its antigen is currently not known. Base quality data are lacking; no much larger clone is found one base away.

Sequencing input: peripheral blood. The receptor was derived from an older woman with COVID-19, enrolled during active disease. The chain uses TRBV5-1 and TRBJ2-7, and TRBD1 may be the D gene, going by 6 matching bases. CDR3 region: CASSQDSRAGYEQYF. The DNA sequence follows: TGCGCCAGCAGCCAGGACAGTCGGGCCGGCTACGAGCAGTACTTC.